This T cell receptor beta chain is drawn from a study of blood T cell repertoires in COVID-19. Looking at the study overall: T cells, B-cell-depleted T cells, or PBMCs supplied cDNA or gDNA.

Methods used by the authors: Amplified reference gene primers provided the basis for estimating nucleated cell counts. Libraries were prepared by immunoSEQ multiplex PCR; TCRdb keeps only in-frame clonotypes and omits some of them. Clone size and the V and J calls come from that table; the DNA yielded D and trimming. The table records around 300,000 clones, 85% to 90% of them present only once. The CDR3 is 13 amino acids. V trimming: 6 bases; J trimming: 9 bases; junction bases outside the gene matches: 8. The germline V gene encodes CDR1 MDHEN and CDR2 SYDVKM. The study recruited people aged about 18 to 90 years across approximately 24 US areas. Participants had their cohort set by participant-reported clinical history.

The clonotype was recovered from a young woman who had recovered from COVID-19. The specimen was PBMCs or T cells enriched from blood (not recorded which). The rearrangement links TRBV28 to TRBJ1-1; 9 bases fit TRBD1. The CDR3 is CASRIQGAHQAFF. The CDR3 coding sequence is TGTGCCAGCAGGATACAGGGGGCGCATCAAGCTTTCTTT.